This T cell receptor beta chain was observed in a study of shared clonotypes between healthy human individuals. The V and J ends lost 6 bases and 9 bases, in that order; junction bases with no gene match: 7. Germline V gene sequence: CDR1 MNHEY, CDR2 SVGAGI. The CDR3 is 14 residues long. Original processing methods: Owing to the provision of junction-only sequences devoid of quality scores by immunoSEQ, filtering differed. Assay: immunoSEQ multiplex PCR; the TCRdb copy retains only in-frame clones and omits some. The V and J calls and clone size are taken from that table; D and trimming were inferred from the DNA. The sample has roughly 1 million clones, under 80% seen once; the top ten hold approximately 1.5%.

The sequence was obtained from a man aged 18 to 29 in good health. The chain recombines TRBV6-5 with TRBJ1-6; 8 nucleotides align to TRBD1. Sample: memory CD4+ T cells sorted from blood. Specified subset: CD45RA-negative fraction. CDR3: CASSFGQGGSPLHF. The CDR3 DNA reads as TGTGCCAGCAGCTTCGGACAGGGCGGTTCACCCCTCCACTTT.